These 9 T cell receptor beta chains were all obtained from the same sample, sequenced in a study of blood T cells in healthy people across ages. Alongside a J-beta primer mix, a sample-barcoded 5' primer served in a second PCR lasting about 6 to 11 cycles. One entry per CDR3 protein results from TCRdb running MiXCR on the 5' RACE reads. The table includes about 1.4 million distinct CDR3 sequences, roughly 60% detected once. Specimen: blood. The receptors here all came from a man younger than 35 in good health.

This chain joins TRBV12-3 or TRBV12-4 and TRBJ2-3; D is perhaps TRBD1 or TRBD2 (6 bases each). The ends were cut back, 5 bases at V and 6 bases at J, with 21 bases in the middle. This CDR3 spans 16 amino acids. The CDR3 sequence: CASSPSGEALGDTQYF. CDR3 nucleotides: TGTGCCAGCAGTCCTTCAGGGGAGGCGCTGGGGGATACGCAGTATTTT.

V is TRBV6-6 and J is TRBJ2-1; D might be TRBD1 (5 bases). Trimming removed 6 bases at V and 0 bases at J, with 12 bases between. The CDR3 consists of 15 residues. Per germline, CDR1 MNHNY and CDR2 SVGAGI (reference sequence). The CDR3 region is CASSRDRFSYNEQFF. CDR3 nucleotides: TGTGCCAGCAGCCGCGACAGATTCTCCTACAATGAGCAGTTCTTC.

V is TRBV28 and J is TRBJ2-7; D possibly corresponds to TRBD1 (5 bases). Germline V lookup: CDR1 MDHEN, CDR2 SYDVKM. Trimming left V 6 bases short and J 2 bases short, with 17 bases between. This CDR3 comprises 15 residues. The CDR3 protein is CASSPAREWTYEQYF. DNA of the CDR3: TGTGCCAGCAGCCCTGCCAGGGAATGGACCTACGAGCAGTACTTC.

The chain carries TRBV5-1 and TRBJ2-3, with D perhaps TRBD2 (5 bases). Germline loops: CDR1 SGHRS, CDR2 YFSETQ. V was trimmed by 3 bases and J by 1 base, leaving 12 bases between them. The CDR3 is 15 amino acids. CDR3 coding DNA: TGCGCCAGCAGCTCCCCGGACTGGGGCACAGATACGCAGTATTTT. It yields the protein CASSSPDWGTDTQYF.

The chain couples TRBV4-2 to TRBJ2-5, with D tentatively TRBD1 or TRBD2 (5 bases each). This CDR3 is 14 amino acids long. CDR1 LGHNA and CDR2 YNFKEQ come from the germline V gene. V was shortened by 2 bases and J by 4 bases, with 11 bases between the two germline ends. The CDR3 bases are TGTGCCAGCAGCCAACGGGACGGCCCAGAGACCCAGTACTTC. Amino acids: CASSQRDGPETQYF.

On this clonotype: A junction end diverges from the germline sequence, so it may reflect a read error. The genes are TRBV6-6 and TRBJ2-1; the match to TRBD2 covers 7 bases. Germline CDR1 MNHNY, CDR2 SVGAGI (reference sequence). The length of the CDR3 is 15 residues. The CDR3: CASSYSSAAGDEHFF. The CDR3 region has the DNA TGTGCCAGCAGTTACTCATCAGCGGCGGGGGATGAGCATTTCTTC.

V usage is TRBV7-9 and J usage is TRBJ1-2, with D perhaps matching TRBD1 (6 bases). Germline loops: CDR1 SEHNR, CDR2 FQNEAQ (reference sequence). V dropped 5 bases and J dropped 1 base, with 14 bases sitting between them. The CDR3 runs 15 residues. The DNA for the CDR3 is TGTGCCAGCAGCCATGGACAGAAGATTAACTATGGCTACACCTTC. Translating it yields CASSHGQKINYGYTF.

V and J are TRBV12-3 or TRBV12-4 and TRBJ1-4; no clear D. The CDR3 length is 13 residues. Trimming removed 8 bases at V and 7 bases at J, with 14 bases between. The CDR3 DNA is TGTGCCAGCGGTCCTCCCGGCGGTGAAAAACTGTTTTTT. Amino acid sequence: CASGPPGGEKLFF.

This clonotype was observed a few times. The chain carries TRBV5-1 and TRBJ2-1; a weak D match, TRBD2 (6 bases). The CDR3 has 14 amino acids. The ends were cut back, 5 bases at V and 8 bases at J, with 17 bases in the middle. Looked up from germline, CDR1 is SGHRS and CDR2 is YFSETQ. The CDR3, as DNA: TGCGCCAGCAGAATGGGAGGCCTCTTGGATGAGCAGTTCTTC. Its translation is CASRMGGLLDEQFF.